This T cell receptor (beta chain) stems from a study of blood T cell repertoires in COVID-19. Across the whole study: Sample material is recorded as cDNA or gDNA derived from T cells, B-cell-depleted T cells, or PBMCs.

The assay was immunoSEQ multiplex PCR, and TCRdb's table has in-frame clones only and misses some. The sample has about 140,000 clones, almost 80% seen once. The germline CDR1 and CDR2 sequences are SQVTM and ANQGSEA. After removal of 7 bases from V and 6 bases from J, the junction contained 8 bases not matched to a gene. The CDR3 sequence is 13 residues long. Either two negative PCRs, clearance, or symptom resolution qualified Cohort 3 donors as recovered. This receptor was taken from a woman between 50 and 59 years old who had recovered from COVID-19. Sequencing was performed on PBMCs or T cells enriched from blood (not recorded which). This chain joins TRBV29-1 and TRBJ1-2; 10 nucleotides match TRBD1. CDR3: CSARQGAADGYTF. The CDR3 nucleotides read TGCAGCGCCCGACAGGGGGCAGCGGATGGCTACACCTTC.